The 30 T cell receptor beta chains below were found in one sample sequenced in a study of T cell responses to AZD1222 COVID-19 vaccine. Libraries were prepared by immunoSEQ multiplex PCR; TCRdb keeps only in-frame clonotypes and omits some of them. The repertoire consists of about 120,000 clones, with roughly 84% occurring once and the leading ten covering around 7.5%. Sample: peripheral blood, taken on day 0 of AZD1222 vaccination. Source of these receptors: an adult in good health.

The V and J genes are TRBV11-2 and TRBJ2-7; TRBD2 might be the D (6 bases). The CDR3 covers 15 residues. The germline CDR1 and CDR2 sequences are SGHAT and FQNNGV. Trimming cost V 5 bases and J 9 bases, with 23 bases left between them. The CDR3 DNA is TGTGCCAGCAGCCCGGGATTCATTTCAAAGGGAGGGCAGTACTTC. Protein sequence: CASSPGFISKGGQYF.

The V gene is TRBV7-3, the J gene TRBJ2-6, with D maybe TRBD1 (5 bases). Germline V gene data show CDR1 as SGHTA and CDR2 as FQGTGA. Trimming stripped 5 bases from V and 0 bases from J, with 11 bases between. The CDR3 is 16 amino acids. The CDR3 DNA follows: TGTGCCAGCAGCCGACAGTTCGTCTCTGGGGCCAACGTCCTGACTTTC. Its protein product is CASSRQFVSGANVLTF.

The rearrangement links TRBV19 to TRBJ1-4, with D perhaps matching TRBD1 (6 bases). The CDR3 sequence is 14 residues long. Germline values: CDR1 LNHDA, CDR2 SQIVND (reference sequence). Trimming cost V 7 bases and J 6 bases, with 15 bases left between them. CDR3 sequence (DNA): TGTGCCAGTAACCCACAGGGAGATTATGAAAAACTGTTTTTT. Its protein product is CASNPQGDYEKLFF.

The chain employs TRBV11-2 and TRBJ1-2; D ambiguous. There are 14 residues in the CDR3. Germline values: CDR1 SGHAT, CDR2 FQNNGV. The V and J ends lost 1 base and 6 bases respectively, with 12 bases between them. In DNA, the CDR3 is TGTGCCAGCAGCTTAGTCCAACAGTCCAATGGCTACACCTTC. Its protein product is CASSLVQQSNGYTF. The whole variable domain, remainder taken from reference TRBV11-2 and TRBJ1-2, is EAGVAQSPRYKIIEKRQSVAFWCNPISGHATLYWYQQILGQGPKLLIQFQNNGVVDDSQLPKDRFSAERLKGVDSTLKIQPAKLEDSAVYLCASSLVQQSNGYTFGSGTRLTVV.

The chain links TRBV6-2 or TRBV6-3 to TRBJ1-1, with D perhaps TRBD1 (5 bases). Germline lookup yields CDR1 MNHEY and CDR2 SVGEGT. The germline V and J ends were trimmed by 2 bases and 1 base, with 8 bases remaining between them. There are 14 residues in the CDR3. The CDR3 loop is CASSYAGTNTEAFF. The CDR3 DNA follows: TGTGCCAGCAGTTACGCCGGGACGAACACTGAAGCTTTCTTT.

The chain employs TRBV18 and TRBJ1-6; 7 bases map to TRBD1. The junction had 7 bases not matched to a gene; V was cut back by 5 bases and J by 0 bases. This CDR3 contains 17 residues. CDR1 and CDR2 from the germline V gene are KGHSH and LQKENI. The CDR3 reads CASSSQTGSSYNSPLHF. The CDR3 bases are TGTGCCAGCTCATCACAGACAGGGAGCTCCTATAATTCACCCCTCCACTTT.

In nucleotides, the CDR3 is TGTGCCAGCAATGCTTACAGGAACGGTCAGCCCCAGCATTTT. Translation: CASNAYRNGQPQHF. The chain combines TRBV28 with TRBJ1-5; TRBD1 might be the D (5 bases). CDR3 length: 14 amino acids. The germline CDR1 and CDR2 sequences are MDHEN and SYDVKM. V was clipped by 7 bases and J by 6 bases, with 16 bases between them. The full variable domain, rest sourced from reference TRBV28 and TRBJ1-5, is DVKVTQSSRYLVKRTGEKVFLECVQDMDHENMFWYRQDPGLGLRLIYFSYDVKMKEKGDIPEGYSVSREKKERFSLILESASTNQTSMYLCASNAYRNGQPQHFGDGTRLSIL.

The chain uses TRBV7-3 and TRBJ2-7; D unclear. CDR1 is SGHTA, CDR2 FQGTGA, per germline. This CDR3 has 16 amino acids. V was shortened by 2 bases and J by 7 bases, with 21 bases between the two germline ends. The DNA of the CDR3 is TGTGCCAGCAGCTTATACAGCTACTCCCCCGCGTGGGAGCAGTACTTC. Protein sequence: CASSLYSYSPAWEQYF.

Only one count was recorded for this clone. DNA of the CDR3: TGCGCCAGCAGCCAACCCGGGACAGGGAACTATGGCTACACCTTC. Its protein product is CASSQPGTGNYGYTF. The chain couples TRBV4-1 to TRBJ1-2; 9 positions match TRBD1. There are 15 residues in the CDR3. V lost 2 bases, J lost 2 bases, and 3 bases stayed unmatched. The germline gives CDR1 MGHRA, CDR2 YSYEKL.

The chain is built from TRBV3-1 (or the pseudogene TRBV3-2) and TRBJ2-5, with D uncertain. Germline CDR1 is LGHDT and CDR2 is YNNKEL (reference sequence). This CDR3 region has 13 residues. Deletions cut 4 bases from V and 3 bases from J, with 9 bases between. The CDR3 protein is CASSLTTKETQYF. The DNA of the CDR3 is TGTGCCAGCAGCCTCACCACAAAAGAGACCCAGTACTTC.

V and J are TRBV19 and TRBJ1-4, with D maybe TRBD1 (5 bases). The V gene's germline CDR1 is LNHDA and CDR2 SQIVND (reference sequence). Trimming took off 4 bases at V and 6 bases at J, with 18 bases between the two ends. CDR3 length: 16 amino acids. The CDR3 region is CASSTPPQAVYEKLFF. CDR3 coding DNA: TGTGCCAGTAGTACCCCGCCACAGGCCGTCTATGAAAAACTGTTTTTT.

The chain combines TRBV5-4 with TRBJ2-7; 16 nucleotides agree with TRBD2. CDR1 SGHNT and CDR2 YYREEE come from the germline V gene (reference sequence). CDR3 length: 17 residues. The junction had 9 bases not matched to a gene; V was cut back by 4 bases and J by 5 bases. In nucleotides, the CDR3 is TGTGCCAGCAGCCCTGCGGGACTAGCGGGAGGGCCCAACGAGCAGTACTTC. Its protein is CASSPAGLAGGPNEQYF.

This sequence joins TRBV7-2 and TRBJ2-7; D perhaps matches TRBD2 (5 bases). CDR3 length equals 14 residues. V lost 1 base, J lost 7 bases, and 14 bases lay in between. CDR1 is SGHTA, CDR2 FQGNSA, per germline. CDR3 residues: CASSLGTLEREQYF. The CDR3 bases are TGTGCCAGCAGCTTAGGGACGCTGGAGCGGGAGCAGTACTTC.

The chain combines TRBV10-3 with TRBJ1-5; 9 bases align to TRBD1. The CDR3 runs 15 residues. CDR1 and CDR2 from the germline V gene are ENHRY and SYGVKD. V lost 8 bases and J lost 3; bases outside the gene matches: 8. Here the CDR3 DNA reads TGTGCCATCTCCGGGACAGGGCGTAACAATCAGCCCCAGCATTTT. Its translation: CAISGTGRNNQPQHF.

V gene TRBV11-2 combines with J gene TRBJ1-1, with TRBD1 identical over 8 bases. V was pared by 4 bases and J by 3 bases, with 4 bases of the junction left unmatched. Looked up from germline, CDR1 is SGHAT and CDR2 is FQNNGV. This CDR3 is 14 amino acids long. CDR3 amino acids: CASSSLTGDTEAFF. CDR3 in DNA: TGTGCCAGCAGCTCATTGACAGGGGACACTGAAGCTTTCTTT.

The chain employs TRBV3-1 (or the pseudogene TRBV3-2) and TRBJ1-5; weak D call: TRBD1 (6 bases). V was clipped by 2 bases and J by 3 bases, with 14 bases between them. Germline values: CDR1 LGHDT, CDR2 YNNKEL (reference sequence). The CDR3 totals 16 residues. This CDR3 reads CASSQQQGRINQPQHF. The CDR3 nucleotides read TGTGCCAGCAGCCAACAACAGGGTCGTATCAATCAGCCCCAGCATTTT.

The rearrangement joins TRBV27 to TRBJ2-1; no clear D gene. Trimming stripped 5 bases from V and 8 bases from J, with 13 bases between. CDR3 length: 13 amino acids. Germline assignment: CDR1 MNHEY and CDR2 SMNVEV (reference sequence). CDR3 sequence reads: CASSPPGWDEQFF. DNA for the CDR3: TGTGCCAGCAGTCCTCCCGGGTGGGATGAGCAGTTCTTC.

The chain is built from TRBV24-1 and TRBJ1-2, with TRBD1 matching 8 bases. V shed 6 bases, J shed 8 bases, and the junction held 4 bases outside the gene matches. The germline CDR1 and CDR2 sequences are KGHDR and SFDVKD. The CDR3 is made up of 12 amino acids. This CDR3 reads CATSIDRGGYTF. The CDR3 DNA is TGTGCCACCAGTATAGACAGGGGCGGCTACACCTTC.

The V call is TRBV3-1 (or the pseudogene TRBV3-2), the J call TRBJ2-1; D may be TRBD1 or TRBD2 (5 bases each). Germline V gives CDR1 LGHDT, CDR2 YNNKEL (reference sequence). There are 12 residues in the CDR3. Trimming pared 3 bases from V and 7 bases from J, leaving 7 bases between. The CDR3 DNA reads TGTGCCAGCAGCCAGTGGGGGAATGAGCAGTTCTTC. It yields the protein CASSQWGNEQFF.

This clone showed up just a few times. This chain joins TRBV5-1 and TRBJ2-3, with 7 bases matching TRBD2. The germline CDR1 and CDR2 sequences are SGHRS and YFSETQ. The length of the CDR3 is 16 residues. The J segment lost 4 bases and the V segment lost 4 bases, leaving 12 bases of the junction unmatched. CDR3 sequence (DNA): TGCGCCAGCAGCCTTACCTACGCGGGAGTCGCAGATACGCAGTATTTT. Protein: CASSLTYAGVADTQYF.

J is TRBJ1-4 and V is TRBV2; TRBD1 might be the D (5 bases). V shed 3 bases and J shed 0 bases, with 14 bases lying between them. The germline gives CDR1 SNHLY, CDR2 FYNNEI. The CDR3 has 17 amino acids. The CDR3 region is CASSDPGTGPTNEKLFF. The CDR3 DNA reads TGTGCCAGCAGTGATCCCGGGACGGGGCCAACTAATGAAAAACTGTTTTTT.

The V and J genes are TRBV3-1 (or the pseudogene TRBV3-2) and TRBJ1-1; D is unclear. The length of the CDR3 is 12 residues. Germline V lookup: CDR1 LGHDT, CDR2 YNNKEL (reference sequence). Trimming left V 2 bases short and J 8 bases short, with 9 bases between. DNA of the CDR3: TGTGCCAGCAGCCAAATCAGAACGGAAGCTTTCTTT. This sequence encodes CASSQIRTEAFF.

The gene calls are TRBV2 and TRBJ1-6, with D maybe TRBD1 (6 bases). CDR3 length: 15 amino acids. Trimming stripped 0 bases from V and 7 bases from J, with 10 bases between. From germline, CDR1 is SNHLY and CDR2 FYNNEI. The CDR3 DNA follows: TGTGCCAGCAGTGAAGCCAGGGGACGCAATTCACCCCTCCACTTT. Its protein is CASSEARGRNSPLHF.

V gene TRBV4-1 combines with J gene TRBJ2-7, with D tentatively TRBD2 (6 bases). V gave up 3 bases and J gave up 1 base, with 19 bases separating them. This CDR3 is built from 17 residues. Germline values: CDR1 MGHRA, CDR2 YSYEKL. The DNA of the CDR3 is TGCGCCAGCAGCCAGCCGAATTCGGGGGTGTCGTCCTACGAGCAGTACTTC. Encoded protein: CASSQPNSGVSSYEQYF.

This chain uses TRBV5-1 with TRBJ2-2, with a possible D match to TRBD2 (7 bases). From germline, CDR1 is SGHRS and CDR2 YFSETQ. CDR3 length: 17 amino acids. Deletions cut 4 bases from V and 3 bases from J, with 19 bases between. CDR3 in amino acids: CASSPWGGVGDTGELFF. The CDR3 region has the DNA TGCGCCAGCAGCCCTTGGGGGGGCGTAGGTGACACCGGGGAGCTGTTTTTT.

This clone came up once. As DNA, the CDR3 is TGTGCCAGCAGTGTCTGGCAGTCAGAGGCCTACGAGCAGTACTTC. It translates to CASSVWQSEAYEQYF. The rearrangement joins TRBV25-1 to TRBJ2-7; D is undetermined. The germline CDR1 and CDR2 sequences are MGHDK and SYGVNS. V was shortened by 4 bases and J by 2 bases, with 15 bases between the two germline ends. This CDR3 has 15 residues.

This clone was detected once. The CDR3 loop reads CAWIGMNTEAFF. The CDR3 region has the DNA TGTGCCTGGATCGGGATGAACACTGAAGCTTTCTTT. This chain connects TRBV30 to TRBJ1-1; D is unclear. The CDR3 runs 12 residues. The V gene's germline CDR1 is GTSNPN and CDR2 SVGIG (reference sequence). V was cut by 4 bases and J by 0 bases, with 6 bases left in between.

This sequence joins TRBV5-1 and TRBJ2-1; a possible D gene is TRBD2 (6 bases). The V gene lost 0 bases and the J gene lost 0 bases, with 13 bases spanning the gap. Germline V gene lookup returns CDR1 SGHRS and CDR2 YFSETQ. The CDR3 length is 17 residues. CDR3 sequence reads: CASSLGGGTYSYNEQFF. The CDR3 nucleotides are TGCGCCAGCAGCTTGGGGGGCGGGACCTACTCCTACAATGAGCAGTTCTTC.

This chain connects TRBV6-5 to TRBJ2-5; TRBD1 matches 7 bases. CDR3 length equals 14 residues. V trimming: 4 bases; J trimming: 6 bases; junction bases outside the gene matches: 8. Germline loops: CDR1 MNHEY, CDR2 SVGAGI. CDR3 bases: TGTGCCAGCAGTTTTCGTGACAGGGTTCAGACCCAGTACTTC. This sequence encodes CASSFRDRVQTQYF.

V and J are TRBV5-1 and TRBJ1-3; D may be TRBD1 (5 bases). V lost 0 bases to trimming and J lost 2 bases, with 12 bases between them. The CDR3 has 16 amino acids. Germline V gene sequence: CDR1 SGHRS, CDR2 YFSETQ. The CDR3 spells CASSLAPGRAGNTIYF. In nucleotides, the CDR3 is TGCGCCAGCAGCTTGGCCCCGGGCAGGGCTGGAAACACCATATATTTT. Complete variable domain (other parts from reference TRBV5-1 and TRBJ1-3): KAGVTQTPRYLIKTRGQQVTLSCSPISGHRSVSWYQQTPGQGLQFLFEYFSETQRNKGNFPGRFSGRQFSNSRSEMNVSTLELGDSALYLCASSLAPGRAGNTIYFGEGSWLTVV.